This T cell receptor (beta chain) is from a study of monozygotic twins with inflammatory bowel disease. Germline-derived CDR1 and CDR2 are SGHDN and FVKESK. CDR3 length: 13 residues. Following a re-call of the 5' RACE reads, TCRdb has one entry per CDR3 protein and lacks DNA. The table lists around 380,000 distinct CDR3 sequences. This sequence originates from a human donor with ulcerative colitis or Crohn's disease, or a healthy co-twin of an affected twin (not recorded which). Specimen: blood. The chain recombines TRBV14 with TRBJ1-1. CDR3 in amino acids: CASSLLWDTEAFF.